The text below deals with one TCR beta chain. This sample was taken from a study of blood T cell repertoires in COVID-19. Study-level information: Collection of acute and convalescent COVID-19 samples took place in the United States, Italy and Spain. T cells, B-cell-depleted T cells, or PBMCs provided the cDNA or gDNA that served as material.

CDR1 is SGHVS and CDR2 is FNYEAQ in the germline V gene. The V end was cut by 5 bases, the J end by 2 bases, with 12 bases between. This CDR3 spans 14 amino acids. Methods used by the authors: Reference gene primer amplification gave nucleated cell count estimates. Clones were sequenced by immunoSEQ multiplex PCR, and TCRdb holds only the in-frame ones, with some missing. Clonal size and the V and J genes are those of that table, whereas D and trimming came from the DNA. The sample gives under 200,000 clones, 84% of which show up once; about 2.7% is in the top ten. The TCR comes from a human donor with acute or convalescent COVID-19. The donor label of this sample is uncertain. This chain uses TRBV7-6 with TRBJ2-5; tentatively, D is TRBD2 (5 bases). Sample: peripheral blood. CDR3 sequence reads: CASSARPGQETQYF. CDR3 sequence (DNA): TGTGCCAGCAGCGCCCGGCCGGGGCAAGAGACCCAGTACTTC.